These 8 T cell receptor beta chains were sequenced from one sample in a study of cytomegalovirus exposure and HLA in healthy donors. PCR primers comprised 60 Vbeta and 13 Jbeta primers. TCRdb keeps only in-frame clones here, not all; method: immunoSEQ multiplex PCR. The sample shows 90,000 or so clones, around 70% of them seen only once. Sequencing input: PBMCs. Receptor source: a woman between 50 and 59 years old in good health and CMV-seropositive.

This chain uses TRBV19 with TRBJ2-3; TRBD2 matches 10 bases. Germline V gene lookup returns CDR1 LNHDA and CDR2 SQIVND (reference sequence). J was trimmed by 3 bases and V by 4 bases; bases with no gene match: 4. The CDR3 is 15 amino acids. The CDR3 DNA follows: TGTGCCAGTAGTAGTAGCGGGAGGTTTACAGATACGCAGTATTTT. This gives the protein CASSSSGRFTDTQYF.

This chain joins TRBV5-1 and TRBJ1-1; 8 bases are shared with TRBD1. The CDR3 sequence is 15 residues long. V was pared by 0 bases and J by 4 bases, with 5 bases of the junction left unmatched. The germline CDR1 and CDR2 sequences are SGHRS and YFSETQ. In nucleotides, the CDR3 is TGCGCCAGCAGCTTGGATCAGGGGGCCATCACTGAAGCTTTCTTT. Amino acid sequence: CASSLDQGAITEAFF.

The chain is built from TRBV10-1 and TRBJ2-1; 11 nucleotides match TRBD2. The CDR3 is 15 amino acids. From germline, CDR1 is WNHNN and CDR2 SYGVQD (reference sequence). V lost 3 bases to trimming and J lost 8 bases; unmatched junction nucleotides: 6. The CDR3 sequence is CASSEPTSGSDEQFF. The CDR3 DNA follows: TGCGCCAGCAGTGAACCCACTAGCGGGAGCGATGAGCAGTTCTTC.

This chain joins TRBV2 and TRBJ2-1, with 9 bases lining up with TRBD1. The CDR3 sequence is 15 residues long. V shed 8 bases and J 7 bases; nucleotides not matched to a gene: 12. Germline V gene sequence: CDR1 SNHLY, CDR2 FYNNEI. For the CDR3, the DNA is TGTGCCAGCGTCCTACAGGGGGCCGGTGGGAATGAGCAGTTCTTC. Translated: CASVLQGAGGNEQFF.

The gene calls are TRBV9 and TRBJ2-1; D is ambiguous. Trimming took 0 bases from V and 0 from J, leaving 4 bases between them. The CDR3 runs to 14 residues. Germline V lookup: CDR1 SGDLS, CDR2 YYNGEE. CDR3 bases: TGTGCCAGCAGCGTAGTCAGCTCCTACAATGAGCAGTTCTTC. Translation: CASSVVSSYNEQFF.

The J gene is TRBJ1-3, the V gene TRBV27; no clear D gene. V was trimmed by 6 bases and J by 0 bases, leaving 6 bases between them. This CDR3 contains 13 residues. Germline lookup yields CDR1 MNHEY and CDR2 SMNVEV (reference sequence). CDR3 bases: TGTGCCAGCAGACGGGACTCTGGAAACACCATATATTTT. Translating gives CASRRDSGNTIYF.

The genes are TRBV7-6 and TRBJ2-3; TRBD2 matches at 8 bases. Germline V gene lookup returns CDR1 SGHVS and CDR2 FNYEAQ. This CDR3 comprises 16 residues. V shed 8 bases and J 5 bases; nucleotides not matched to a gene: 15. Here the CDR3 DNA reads TGTGCCAGCGGAATCCTAGCGGGCCGAGGGGAAGATACGCAGTATTTT. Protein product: CASGILAGRGEDTQYF.

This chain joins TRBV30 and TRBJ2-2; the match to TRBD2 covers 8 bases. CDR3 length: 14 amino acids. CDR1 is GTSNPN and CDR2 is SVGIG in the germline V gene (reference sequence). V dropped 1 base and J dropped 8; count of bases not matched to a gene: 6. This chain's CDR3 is CAWSGIAGTGELFF. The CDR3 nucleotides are TGTGCCTGGAGTGGAATAGCGGGAACTGGGGAGCTGTTTTTT.